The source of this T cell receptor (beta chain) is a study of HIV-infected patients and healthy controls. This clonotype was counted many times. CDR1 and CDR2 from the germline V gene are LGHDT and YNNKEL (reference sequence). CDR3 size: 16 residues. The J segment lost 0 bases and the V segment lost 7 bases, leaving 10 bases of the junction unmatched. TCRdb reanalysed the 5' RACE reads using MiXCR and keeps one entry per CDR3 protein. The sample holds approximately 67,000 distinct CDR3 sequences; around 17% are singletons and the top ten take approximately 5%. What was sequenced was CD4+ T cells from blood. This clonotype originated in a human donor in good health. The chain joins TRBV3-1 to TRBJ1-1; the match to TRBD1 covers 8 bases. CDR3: CASKRRGLGLNTEAFF. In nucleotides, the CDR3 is TGTGCCAGCAAGCGCAGGGGGCTCGGGTTGAACACTGAAGCTTTCTTT.